These T cell receptor beta chains were read from a single sample in a study of blood T cell repertoires in COVID-19. Repertoires were generated with immunoSEQ multiplex PCR, while TCRdb's copy carries only in-frame clones and drops some. The sample records 150,000 to 200,000 clones, 87% being singletons. The material sequenced was peripheral blood. These receptor sequences come from a human donor in a cohort sampled during active COVID-19. CDR3s include the opening cysteine and the closing phenylalanine or tryptophan. A D gene is named only where the DNA matches it firmly. Some rows mark clone size as missing; the rest say once, few, many or name a class of expanded clone.

14 TRBD1 TRBJ1-2 . TRBV9 CASSSGQDYYGYTF TGTGCCAGCAGCTCCGGACAGGATTACTATGGCTACACCTTC
13 . TRBJ1-2 few TRBV5-6 CASSLAGSYGYTF TGTGCCAGCAGCTTGGCAGGGTCCTATGGCTACACCTTC
13 . TRBJ1-1 . TRBV6-5 CRSSYGQNTEAFF TGTCGCAGCAGTTACGGACAGAACACTGAAGCTTTCTTT
14 TRBD2 TRBJ2-7 . TRBV3-1/TRBV3-2 CASSQDSGGIEQYF TGTGCCAGCAGCCAAGATTCGGGGGGGATCGAGCAGTACTTC
14 TRBD1 TRBJ1-4 . TRBV6-5 CASRGQGRNEKLFF TGTGCCAGCAGGGGACAGGGGAGGAATGAAAAACTGTTTTTT
16 TRBD2 TRBJ2-7 . TRBV6-5 CASSYSRLAGAYEQYF TGTGCCAGCAGTTACTCGAGACTAGCGGGGGCTTACGAGCAGTACTTC
16 . TRBJ1-3 once TRBV5-8 CASSLVNSHSGNTIYF TGTGCCAGCAGCTTGGTGAACAGCCACAGCGGTAACACCATATATTTT
14 TRBD2 TRBJ2-7 . TRBV27 CASSRLAGSYEQYF TGTGCCAGCAGCCGACTAGCGGGGTCCTACGAGCAGTACTTC
14 . TRBJ1-1 . TRBV5-6 CASSLGFSNTEAFF TGTGCCAGCAGCTTGGGTTTCTCGAACACTGAAGCTTTCTTT
16 TRBD1 TRBJ1-1 . TRBV10-3 CAISGIPGGLNTEAFF TGTGCCATCAGTGGAATTCCAGGGGGCCTGAACACTGAAGCTTTCTTT
12 . TRBJ1-1 . TRBV6-5 CASRSGGGDAFF TGTGCCAGCAGATCGGGGGGGGGTGACGCTTTCTTT
12 . TRBJ2-7 . TRBV7-6 CASSLVAGEQYF TGTGCCAGCAGCTTAGTGGCAGGCGAGCAGTACTTC
17 TRBD1 TRBJ2-7 . TRBV27 CASSLFGRGQPTYEQYF TGTGCCAGCAGTTTATTCGGCCGGGGACAGCCGACTTACGAGCAGTACTTC
14 TRBD2 TRBJ2-7 . TRBV27 CASSLGLAGYEQYF TGTGCCAGCAGTCTGGGACTAGCGGGCTACGAGCAGTACTTC
11 . TRBJ1-1 . TRBV20-1 CSVTGNTEAFF TGCAGTGTCACAGGGAACACTGAAGCTTTCTTT
15 TRBD1 TRBJ1-3 once TRBV28 CASSLSLGQGNTIYF TGTGCCAGCAGTTTATCACTGGGACAGGGAAACACCATATATTTT
15 TRBD2 TRBJ2-2 once TRBV28 CASSNGTRRAGELFF TGTGCCAGCAGTAACGGGACTAGGAGGGCCGGGGAGCTGTTTTTT
16 TRBD2 TRBJ2-7 once TRBV7-9 CASSPAGGTDFYEQYF TGTGCCAGCAGCCCAGCGGGGGGGACCGACTTCTACGAGCAGTACTTC
13 . TRBJ1-5 . TRBV6-6 CAAGTGSNQPQHF TGTGCCGCCGGAACAGGCAGCAATCAGCCCCAGCATTTT
14 TRBD2 TRBJ2-1 . TRBV27 CASNLRGGSNEQFF TGTGCCAGCAACCTGCGGGGGGGAAGCAATGAGCAGTTCTTC
11 . TRBJ1-4 . TRBV24-1 CATSEVDNFFF TGTGCCACCAGTGAGGTGGACAACTTCTTTTTT
15 TRBD1 TRBJ1-5 . TRBV6-6 CASRRGQVSNQPQHF TGTGCCAGCAGGAGGGGACAGGTTAGCAATCAGCCCCAGCATTTT
13 . TRBJ2-7 once TRBV4-2 CASSQFRGQSQYF TGTGCCAGCAGCCAATTTCGAGGGCAATCGCAGTACTTC
17 TRBD2 TRBJ2-7 . TRBV6-4 CASAGDPGLAICYEQYF TGTGCCAGCGCGGGGGACCCGGGACTAGCGATCTGCTACGAGCAGTACTTC
13 . TRBJ2-7 . TRBV5-5 CASSRQLWYEQYF TGTGCCAGCAGTCGACAGCTTTGGTACGAGCAGTACTTC
13 . TRBJ2-2 . TRBV10-3 CAIARSGPGELFF TGTGCCATCGCTCGGTCTGGGCCCGGGGAGCTGTTTTTT
14 TRBD2 TRBJ2-1 . TRBV10-1 CASSESGGVNEQFF TGCGCCAGCAGTGAGTCTGGGGGGGTTAATGAGCAGTTCTTC
17 . TRBJ2-3 . TRBV15 CATSRDLLPTSTDTQYF TGTGCCACCAGCAGAGATCTCCTGCCAACTAGCACAGATACGCAGTATTTT
14 . TRBJ2-1 . TRBV28 CASSLTGSYNEQFF TGTGCCAGCAGTCTTACAGGCTCCTACAATGAGCAGTTCTTC
16 . TRBJ2-1 . TRBV5-1 CASSMPKAEGLNEQFF TGCGCCAGCAGCATGCCTAAAGCGGAAGGGCTCAATGAGCAGTTCTTC
16 TRBD2 TRBJ2-3 . TRBV14 CASSQDAAAGGDTQYF TGTGCCAGCAGCCAAGATGCTGCAGCGGGGGGGGATACGCAGTATTTT
16 . TRBJ2-6 . TRBV5-8 CASSLEGDSGANVLTF TGTGCCAGCAGCTTGGAGGGGGACTCTGGGGCCAACGTCCTGACTTTC
16 TRBD2 TRBJ2-3 . TRBV9 CASSTGGAGLPDTQYF TGTGCCAGCTCCACCGGGGGAGCGGGACTACCAGATACGCAGTATTTT
14 . TRBJ2-7 . TRBV9 CASSVDQGRNEQYF TGTGCCAGCAGCGTTGATCAGGGGAGAAACGAGCAGTACTTC
12 . TRBJ1-2 . TRBV10-3 CAISDLGYGYTF TGTGCCATCAGTGACCTAGGCTATGGCTACACCTTC
18 . TRBJ2-1 . TRBV28 CASSLRQGEASSYNEQFF TGTGCCAGCAGTTTGCGTCAGGGTGAAGCCAGCTCCTACAATGAGCAGTTCTTC
13 . TRBJ1-2 . TRBV27 CASSTTGTTGYTF TGTGCCAGCAGTACCACTGGGACAACGGGCTACACCTTC
12 TRBD2 TRBJ2-4 few TRBV29-1 CSVEDQGGIQYF TGCAGCGTTGAAGACCAGGGAGGGATTCAGTACTTC
13 TRBD2 TRBJ2-7 . TRBV28 CASSFGLAGTGYF TGTGCCAGCAGTTTCGGACTAGCGGGAACGGGGTACTTC
13 . TRBJ2-7 . TRBV4-1 CASSQALGGEQYF TGCGCCAGCAGCCAGGCCCTAGGCGGCGAGCAGTACTTC
15 TRBD1 TRBJ1-5 . TRBV25-1 CASSAQGAGNQPQHF TGTGCCAGCAGTGCCCAGGGGGCAGGCAATCAGCCCCAGCATTTT
14 . TRBJ1-1 . TRBV11-3 CASSLAGQNTEAFF TGTGCCAGCAGCTTAGCCGGACAGAACACTGAAGCTTTCTTT
13 . TRBJ2-3 . TRBV10-3 CAISEVRVNTQYF TGTGCCATCAGTGAGGTCCGAGTAAATACGCAGTATTTT
13 . TRBJ1-2 once TRBV12-3/TRBV12-4 CASSLVPGDGYTF TGTGCCAGCAGTTTAGTCCCGGGAGATGGCTACACCTTC
16 TRBD2 TRBJ2-7 . TRBV6-1 CASSESLAGGVREQYF TGTGCCAGCAGTGAATCCCTAGCGGGGGGGGTCCGCGAGCAGTACTTC
15 . TRBJ2-6 once TRBV11-2 CASSQDRSGANVLTF TGTGCCAGCAGCCAAGACAGGTCTGGGGCCAACGTCCTGACTTTC
14 . TRBJ1-2 . TRBV9 CASSPWGPHYGYTF TGTGCCAGCAGCCCCTGGGGGCCGCACTATGGCTACACCTTC
16 TRBD1 TRBJ1-4 . TRBV5-6 CASSLGQGLGWEKLFF TGTGCCAGCAGCTTGGGACAGGGGTTGGGCTGGGAAAAACTGTTTTTT
15 TRBD2 TRBJ2-1 . TRBV28 CASSLWPSGIGEQFF TGTGCCAGCAGTTTATGGCCTAGCGGGATTGGTGAGCAGTTCTTC
13 . TRBJ1-1 . TRBV6-2/TRBV6-3 CASSSGGNTEAFF TGTGCCAGCAGTTCCGGAGGGAACACTGAAGCTTTCTTT
13 . TRBJ1-5 few TRBV19 CASSIAGNQPQHF TGTGCCAGTAGTATAGCAGGGAATCAGCCCCAGCATTTT
13 . TRBJ1-1 . TRBV18 CASSPAGRREAFF TGTGCCAGCTCCCCAGCGGGACGCCGAGAAGCTTTCTTT
15 . TRBJ2-3 . TRBV5-4 CASSPHGGWGDTQYF TGTGCCAGCAGCCCCCACGGGGGTTGGGGCGATACGCAGTATTTT
15 . TRBJ2-7 . TRBV7-8 CASSYLAGTAYEQYF TGTGCCAGCAGCTACTTGGCGGGTACGGCCTACGAGCAGTACTTC